This T cell receptor beta chain originates from a study of Ad26.COV2.S vaccination and SARS-CoV-2 variants. Study as a whole: Vaccine-arm donor from the placebo-controlled COV1001 Ad26.COV2.S trial. Ad26.COV2.S, an intramuscular injection, was given once or twice 56 days apart. Notes on the study in general: Researchers cautioned that TCR breadth and depth analyses may have underestimated total T cell responses.

Germline V CDR1 and CDR2: KGHSH, LQKENI. Trimming shortened V by 2 bases and J by 2 bases, and 13 bases separated the two germline ends. CDR3 length: 15 amino acids. A word on this clone: As yet, its antigen is unknown.

Clones were sequenced by immunoSEQ multiplex PCR, and TCRdb holds only the in-frame ones, with some missing. Among approximately 460,000 clones, 80% to 90% were seen once, and the ten largest hold under 2%. Noted treatment: some 19 received Ad26.COV2.S at low or high dose, single or two shots; 5 received placebo; per-sample allocation not given. Sampling happened 63 days after the first vaccine or placebo injection. This chain joins TRBV18 and TRBJ2-7; D is perhaps TRBD1 (7 bases). This TCR was recovered from a person between 18 and 65 years old who received the Ad26.COV2.S COVID-19 vaccine or a placebo. This specimen consisted of peripheral blood, obtained in a trial of Ad26.COV2.S vaccine versus placebo. DNA of the CDR3: TGTGCCAGCTCACCAGTGGAGGGGGCCACCTACGAGCAGTACTTC. Its translation: CASSPVEGATYEQYF.